These 26 T cell receptor beta chains came from one sample sequenced in a study of post-analysis software for immune sequencing data (dated by TCRdb to about 2015). Their antigens remain unidentified. The study at large found these results: Significantly higher frequencies in patients than in controls were found for several TRBV segments, including TRBV5-6, TRBV5-1 and TRBV20-1.

The library was made by PCR. Sequencing took place on an Illumina HiSeq 2500. To reduce PCR and sequencing biases, unique molecular identifiers were incorporated into the TCR beta cDNA libraries. Clones were called with MiXCR by TCRdb after fastp trimmed the public reads at Q25, and only in-frame beta chains were retained. Each CDR3 protein appears once, grouped with its most common genes and DNA. This sample gives a few hundred thousand distinct CDR3 sequences in total; 30% to 40% of them show up just once. Clones ranked in the top ten supply approximately 7.1% of the sample. Sequencing was performed on blood. All receptors derive from a girl aged 2 to 9 with multiple sclerosis.

The V and J genes are TRBV12-5 and TRBJ2-1; D is undetermined. The DNA end favors TRBJ2-7, so the J call may be wrong. CDR1 is LGHNT and CDR2 is FRNRAP in the germline V gene. This CDR3 spans 16 amino acids. This CDR3 reads CASGYPASYSYNEQYF. The CDR3 bases are TGTGCTAGTGGTTACCCTGCAAGTTATTCCTACAATGAGCAGTACTTC.

The chain links TRBV3-1 to TRBJ2-7; 8 positions agree with TRBD1. The trim removed 3 bases at V and 3 bases at J, leaving 4 bases unmatched. This CDR3 is 14 amino acids long. Per germline, CDR1 LGHDT and CDR2 YNNKEL (reference sequence). CDR3 protein: CASSQAGQDYEQYF. The CDR3, as DNA: TGTGCCAGCAGCCAGGCGGGACAGGACTACGAGCAGTACTTC.

The chain combines TRBV7-9 with TRBJ2-7; 7 bases align to TRBD1. The CDR3 extends over 14 amino acids. J was trimmed by 4 bases and V by 5 bases; bases with no gene match: 8. Germline V lookup: CDR1 SEHNR, CDR2 FQNEAQ (reference sequence). The DNA for the CDR3 is TGTGCCAGCAGCCACGGGACAGTCCTATACGAGCAGTACTTC. It yields the protein CASSHGTVLYEQYF.

This chain connects TRBV27 to TRBJ2-5; D uncertain. The V gene's germline CDR1 is MNHEY and CDR2 SMNVEV (reference sequence). Trimming left V 6 bases short and J 5 bases short, with 16 bases between. The CDR3 sequence is 14 residues long. CDR3 nucleotide sequence: TGTGCCAGCAGAGACATATCCGCCCGGGAGACCCAGTACTTC. Amino acid sequence: CASRDISARETQYF.

A note on this clonotype: One end of the junction does not line up with germline, which may come from a read error. The V gene is TRBV2, the J gene TRBJ2-3; D remains ambiguous. This CDR3 has 14 residues. CDR1 SNHLY and CDR2 FYNNEI come from the germline V gene. In nucleotides, the CDR3 is TGTGCCAGCAACGTGGGCCCCCTTACAGATACGCAATATTTT. This encodes CASNVGPLTDTQYF.

Notes on this clonotype: A read error is possible here, since a much larger clone lies one base away. The V gene is TRBV20-1, the J gene TRBJ2-1; 12 nucleotides agree with TRBD2. Matching the DNA end better, TRBJ2-7 makes the J call doubtful. The CDR3 is made up of 14 amino acids. Per the germline V gene, CDR1 is DFQATT and CDR2 is SNEGSKA (reference sequence). CDR3 nucleotides: TGCAGTGCCCGGACTAGCGGGGACTACAATGAGCAGTACTTC. Encoded protein: CSARTSGDYNEQYF.

The chain carries TRBV7-2 and TRBJ2-1; TRBD2 agrees at 7 bases. This CDR3 has 14 residues. Germline V gene lookup returns CDR1 SGHTA and CDR2 FQGNSA. V dropped 1 base and J dropped 11; count of bases not matched to a gene: 8. The DNA for the CDR3 is TGTGCCAGCAGCTTAGAACTAGTTAGCGGGCAGCAGTTCTTC. Protein: CASSLELVSGQQFF.

Only a few counts were recorded for this clonotype. CDR3 in amino acids: CAISEASNTDTQYF. CDR3 DNA sequence: TGTGCCATCAGTGAGGCTAGCAACACAGATACGCAGTATTTT. The chain joins TRBV10-3 to TRBJ2-3; D perhaps matches TRBD2 (5 bases). Trimming pared 2 bases from V and 2 bases from J, leaving 8 bases between. This CDR3 comprises 14 residues. The germline V gene encodes CDR1 ENHRY and CDR2 SYGVKD.

This clonotype has only a few counts. The rearrangement joins TRBV2 to TRBJ1-4, with 9 bases fitting TRBD1. The germline gives CDR1 SNHLY, CDR2 FYNNEI. The CDR3 runs to 15 residues. With 4 bases clipped from V and 2 bases from J, the junction kept 2 bases outside the gene matches. The CDR3 bases are TGTGCCAGCAGTGTACAGGGGGCGACTAATGAAAAACTGTTTTTT. Its translation: CASSVQGATNEKLFF.

The chain combines TRBV18 with TRBJ2-1; TRBD1 matches 8 bases. CDR1 is KGHSH, CDR2 LQKENI, per germline. Trimming at V came to 0 bases and at J to 4 bases, leaving 5 bases not matched to a gene. This CDR3 is built from 16 residues. The CDR3 DNA sequence: TGTGCCAGCTCACCACCGCACAGGGGGGATTACAATGAGCAGTTCTTC. It translates to CASSPPHRGDYNEQFF. The entire variable domain, with the rest obtained from reference TRBV18 and TRBJ2-1, is as follows: NAGVMQNPRHLVRRRGQEARLRCSPMKGHSHVYWYRQLPEEGLKFMVYLQKENIIDESGMPKERFSAEFPKEGPSILRIQQVVRGDSAAYFCASSPPHRGDYNEQFFGPGTRLTVL.

This clonotype was seen more than once but under ten times. The chain recombines TRBV4-3 with TRBJ2-1; 11 nucleotides align to TRBD2. The CDR3 has 18 residues. Germline CDR1 reads LGHNA; CDR2 reads YSLEER. Trimming cost V 0 bases and J 2 bases; bases outside gene matches: 6. CDR3 nucleotides: TGCGCCAGCAGCCAAGAGCCGGGACTAGCGGCCGCCTACAATGAGCAGTTCTTC. Translated, it gives CASSQEPGLAAAYNEQFF.

The table lists this clonotype with many counts. The J gene is TRBJ2-1, the V gene TRBV27; 11 bases match TRBD2. Per germline, CDR1 MNHEY and CDR2 SMNVEV (reference sequence). This CDR3 is built from 16 residues. After removal of 5 bases from V and 4 bases from J, the junction contained 7 bases not matched to a gene. As DNA, the CDR3 is TGTGCCAGCAGTACCCTTAGCGGGAGGGGTTACAATGAGCAGTTCTTC. Protein: CASSTLSGRGYNEQFF.

Notes on this clonotype: A much larger clone differs from this one at a single base, so this may be a read error. J is TRBJ2-7 and V is TRBV20-1; D is possibly TRBD1 (5 bases). CDR3 size: 13 residues. Germline CDR1 reads DFQATT; CDR2 reads SNEGSKA (reference sequence). Here the CDR3 DNA reads TGCGGTGCTTCCTCAGGGATCGCCTACGAGCAGTACTTC. Translated, it gives CGASSGIAYEQYF.

This clonotype was observed a handful of times. The chain combines TRBV7-2 with TRBJ1-2, with TRBD1 matching over 7 bases. Germline V gene data show CDR1 as SGHTA and CDR2 as FQGNSA. The V segment lost 1 base and the J segment 0 bases; nucleotides outside the gene matches: 8. The CDR3 loop spans 17 amino acids. CDR3: CASSLDKGQATNYGYTF. The CDR3 coding sequence is TGTGCCAGCAGCTTAGACAAAGGACAGGCCACTAACTATGGCTACACCTTC.

This clonotype was detected only a few times. The V call is TRBV7-2, the J call TRBJ2-7; D uncertain. V was trimmed by 2 bases and J by 2 bases, leaving 7 bases between them. The CDR3 spans 13 residues. Looked up from germline, CDR1 is SGHTA and CDR2 is FQGNSA. As DNA, the CDR3 is TGTGCCAGCAGCTTATACCCAGCCTACGAGCAGTACTTC. Residues: CASSLYPAYEQYF. The full variable domain, its missing parts supplied by reference TRBV7-2 and TRBJ2-7, is GAGVSQSPSNKVTEKGKDVELRCDPISGHTALYWYRQSLGQGLEFLIYFQGNSAPDKSGLPSDRFSAERTGGSVSTLTIQRTQQEDSAVYLCASSLYPAYEQYFGPGTRLTVT.

The J gene is TRBJ2-3, the V gene TRBV2; TRBD2 is a possible D gene (5 bases). CDR3 length: 15 residues. Germline V CDR1 and CDR2: SNHLY, FYNNEI. V gave up 7 bases and J gave up 0 bases, with 14 bases separating them. DNA of the CDR3: TGTGCCAGCATCCGGGGTACCACTAGCACAGATACGCAGTATTTT. Translating it yields CASIRGTTSTDTQYF.

V gene TRBV25-1 combines with J gene TRBJ1-1; D may be TRBD1 (5 bases). There are 15 residues in the CDR3. V was shortened by 2 bases and J by 6 bases, with 16 bases between the two germline ends. The germline V gene encodes CDR1 MGHDK and CDR2 SYGVNS. CDR3: CASSEQGFGSAEAFF. As DNA, the CDR3 is TGTGCCAGCAGTGAACAGGGATTCGGGTCTGCTGAAGCTTTCTTT.

The V and J genes are TRBV2 and TRBJ2-3; TRBD1 agrees at 7 bases. J lost 1 base, V lost 6 bases, and 4 bases had no gene match. Germline CDR1 SNHLY, CDR2 FYNNEI. There are 14 residues in the CDR3. The CDR3, as DNA: TGTGCCAGCAGCTGGGACAGTCGCACAGATACGCAGTATTTT. Its protein is CASSWDSRTDTQYF.

Turning to this clonotype: The junction departs from the called germline gene at one end, perhaps through a read error. CDR3 loop: CASRLAVSSYNEQFF. DNA for the CDR3: TGTGCCAGCAGGTTAGCGGTCAGCTCCTACAATGAGCAGTTCTTC. The J gene is TRBJ2-1, the V gene TRBV7-2; TRBD2 is a possible D gene (6 bases). The CDR3 consists of 15 residues. Germline-derived CDR1 and CDR2 are SGHTA and FQGNSA.

This chain links TRBV7-2 with TRBJ2-5, with TRBD2 identical over 12 bases. The CDR3 sequence is 16 residues long. CDR1 is SGHTA, CDR2 FQGNSA, per germline. V trimming: 0 bases; J trimming: 6 bases; junction bases outside the gene matches: 5. The CDR3: CASSLAPTSGSKTQYF. The DNA of the CDR3 is TGTGCCAGCAGCTTAGCGCCGACTAGCGGGAGTAAGACCCAGTACTTC.

The gene calls are TRBV6-5 and TRBJ1-2; D remains unclear. Trimming took 0 bases from V and 4 from J, leaving 12 bases between them. The CDR3 loop spans 15 amino acids. CDR1 is MNHEY and CDR2 is SVGAGI in the germline V gene. The CDR3 reads CASSYSLGSTYGYTF. The CDR3 DNA sequence: TGTGCCAGCAGTTACTCGCTGGGGTCTACCTATGGCTACACCTTC.

This chain connects TRBV12-3 or TRBV12-4 to TRBJ2-7, with TRBD2 matching over 8 bases. V dropped 3 bases and J dropped 0; count of bases not matched to a gene: 13. The CDR3 runs to 18 residues. The CDR3 sequence is CASSFGLAGSTSSYEQYF. CDR3 in DNA: TGTGCCAGCAGTTTCGGGCTAGCGGGCTCAACCAGCTCCTACGAGCAGTACTTC.

The rearrangement joins TRBV28 to TRBJ2-7; 7 bases fit TRBD2. In germline, CDR1 is MDHEN, CDR2 SYDVKM. The trim removed 7 bases at V and 3 bases at J, leaving 3 bases unmatched. This CDR3 is 12 amino acids long. The CDR3 bases are TGTGCCAGCACGACTAGCCGCTACGAGCAGTACTTC. Translating it yields CASTTSRYEQYF. Based on the CDR3 plus reference TRBV28 and TRBJ2-7, the full variable domain is DVKVTQSSRYLVKRTGEKVFLECVQDMDHENMFWYRQDPGLGLRLIYFSYDVKMKEKGDIPEGYSVSREKKERFSLILESASTNQTSMYLCASTTSRYEQYFGPGTRLTVT.

The chain joins TRBV4-1 to TRBJ1-5; D unclear. In germline, CDR1 is MGHRA, CDR2 YSYEKL. The CDR3 length is 13 residues. V shed 5 bases and J shed 4 bases, with 9 bases lying between them. In nucleotides, the CDR3 is TGCGCCAGCAGCGCTAGAAGTAATCAGCCCCAGCATTTT. It translates to CASSARSNQPQHF.

The chain employs TRBV11-2 and TRBJ2-3, with no clear D. Trimming cost V 2 bases and J 2 bases, with 8 bases left between them. Germline V gene lookup returns CDR1 SGHAT and CDR2 FQNNGV. The CDR3 totals 14 residues. The CDR3 DNA reads TGTGCCAGCAGCTTACGACTTGCCACAGATACGCAGTATTTT. Translation: CASSLRLATDTQYF.

This chain links TRBV7-9 with TRBJ2-1; tentatively, D is TRBD2 (5 bases). Trimming took off 1 base at V and 7 bases at J, with 17 bases between the two ends. The CDR3 consists of 16 residues. Germline loops: CDR1 SEHNR, CDR2 FQNEAQ (reference sequence). CDR3 sequence: CASSLVGRLRFNEQFF. The CDR3 nucleotides read TGTGCCAGCAGCTTAGTGGGGAGACTTAGATTTAATGAGCAGTTCTTC. Using reference TRBV7-9 and TRBJ2-1 for the parts outside the CDR3, the full variable domain is DTGVSQNPRHKITKRGQNVTFRCDPISEHNRLYWYRQTLGQGPEFLTYFQNEAQLEKSRLLSDRFSAERPKGSFSTLEIQRTEQGDSAMYLCASSLVGRLRFNEQFFGPGTRLTVL.